This record concerns one T cell receptor (beta chain) sequence. The sample comes from a study of control samples from healthy donors and cancer patients. V lost 3 bases to trimming and J lost 3 bases, with 11 bases between them. CDR1 SGHVS and CDR2 FNYEAQ come from the germline V gene. The CDR3 consists of 15 residues. The repertoire was sequenced with immunoSEQ multiplex PCR; TCRdb's copy has only in-frame clones and lacks some. In the table there are over 85,000 clones, approximately 88% of which are singletons. The sequencing sample was made of PBMCs. The chain is built from TRBV7-6 and TRBJ2-2, with D possibly matching TRBD2 (5 bases). This TCR was sampled from a woman aged 55-69 years with lung cancer. CDR3 DNA sequence: TGTGCCAGCAGCTTTTCGGACTCCTACACCGGGGAGCTGTTTTTT. This encodes CASSFSDSYTGELFF.